The clone carrying this T cell receptor (beta chain) has a handful of counts. Its antigen is not identified. Germline CDR1 reads MGHDK; CDR2 reads SYGVNS. This CDR3 contains 13 residues. Trimming took 4 bases from V and 1 from J; bases not matched to a gene: 1. With 60 Vbeta and 13 Jbeta primers, the PCR was carried out. Using immunoSEQ multiplex PCR, the repertoire was profiled, and TCRdb retains in-frame clones only, with some absent. The sample consists of around 190,000 clones, around 82% of them appearing once. This specimen comes from a study of cytomegalovirus exposure and HLA in healthy donors. Study-wide results and caveats: Several of the most significant clusters appeared linked to common viral pathogens, based on a later analysis. Later analysis identified over 15,000 TCR beta sequences associated with HLA alleles, using a false discovery rate threshold of 0.05.

V is TRBV25-1 and J is TRBJ2-7, with 7 bases identical to TRBD1. Sequenced sample: PBMCs. This TCR was recovered from a middle-aged man in good health and CMV-seronegative. The CDR3 nucleotides read TGTGCCAGCAGTGGACAGGGTTCCTACGAGCAGTACTTC. It translates to CASSGQGSYEQYF.